The rows below give T cell receptor beta chains drawn from one sample of a study of blood T cells in healthy people across ages. TCRdb re-analysed the 5' RACE reads in MiXCR, keeping a single row per CDR3 protein. The sample has roughly 800,000 distinct CDR3 sequences, under 40% seen once. Sequenced material: blood. The receptor set was obtained from a man between 18 and 35 years old in good health. Both conserved end residues are part of each CDR3. Each record gives: clone size, J gene, V gene, D gene, CDR3 length, CDR3 protein, CDR3 DNA. A D gene is named only where the DNA matches it firmly. The size entry is marked missing in some rows and otherwise reads once, few, many or a size class.

few,TRBJ2-2,TRBV7-2,TRBD1,17,CASSSSPGQANTGELFF,TGTGCCAGCAGCAGTTCCCCGGGACAGGCGAACACCGGGGAGCTGTTTTTT
many,TRBJ2-3,TRBV7-2,TRBD2,13,CASSRGVADTQYF,TGTGCCAGCAGCCGGGGGGTCGCAGATACGCAGTATTTT
.,TRBJ1-1,TRBV7-9,.,15,CASSLGGIRGTEAFF,TGTGCCAGCAGCTTAGGGGGTATAAGGGGCACTGAAGCTTTCTTT
many,TRBJ1-2,TRBV7-2,.,14,CASSSGRGRYGYTF,TGTGCCAGCAGCTCAGGGAGGGGCCGGTATGGCTACACCTTC
.,TRBJ2-4,TRBV29-1,.,14,CSVETRLAKNIQYF,TGCAGCGTTGAAACCCGTCTAGCCAAAAACATTCAGTACTTC
.,TRBJ2-3,TRBV20-1,.,14,CSARGGVDTDTQYF,TGCAGTGCTAGGGGTGGGGTAGATACAGATACGCAGTATTTT
many,TRBJ2-5,TRBV7-2,.,16,CASSLVGPGLQETQYF,TGTGCCAGCAGCTTAGTGGGGCCGGGCCTCCAAGAGACCCAGTACTTC
.,TRBJ1-1,TRBV5-1,TRBD1,16,CASSSTRQGENTEAFF,TGCGCCAGCAGCTCCACCAGACAGGGAGAGAACACTGAAGCTTTCTTT
.,TRBJ2-5,TRBV29-1,.,19,CSVEDGGWTARSVGDEQYF,TGCAGCGTTGAAGATGGAGGCTGGACAGCAAGGTCGGTTGGAGATGAGCAGTACTTC
many,TRBJ2-7,TRBV28,.,13,CASSPSSDYEQYF,TGTGCCAGCAGCCCCTCGAGCGATTACGAGCAGTACTTC
few,TRBJ2-5,TRBV4-2,TRBD2,15,CASSYPGLQQETQYF,TGTGCCAGCAGCTACCCGGGACTACAACAAGAGACCCAGTACTTC
few,TRBJ2-1,TRBV20-1,TRBD2,13,CSARDPGGNEQFF,TGCAGTGCTAGAGATCCGGGGGGCAATGAGCAGTTCTTC
once,TRBJ2-3,TRBV7-9,TRBD1,14,CASSYPGGAGTQYF,TGTGCCAGCAGCTACCCAGGGGGCGCGGGTACGCAGTATTTT
few,TRBJ2-3,TRBV5-5,.,16,CASSQTRGGGTDTQYF,TGTGCCAGCAGCCAAACCAGGGGAGGAGGGACAGATACGCAGTATTTT
many,TRBJ2-7,TRBV12-3/TRBV12-4,.,14,CASSLEGFQYEQYF,TGTGCCAGCAGTTTAGAGGGGTTTCAGTACGAGCAGTACTTC
.,TRBJ2-5,TRBV9,TRBD1,14,CASSARTGNNEQYF,TGTGCCAGCAGCGCCCGGACAGGGAATAATGAGCAGTACTTC
.,TRBJ1-6,TRBV20-1,TRBD1,16,CSARDLGQGDDSPLHF,TGCAGTGCTAGAGACCTCGGGCAGGGGGACGATTCACCCCTCCACTTT
.,TRBJ2-7,TRBV7-6,.,14,CASSQQSQAYEQYF,TGTGCCAGCAGCCAACAGAGTCAAGCCTACGAGCAGTACTTC
.,TRBJ2-5,TRBV28,TRBD2,13,CASSVGGMETQYF,TGTGCCAGCAGTGTGGGAGGGATGGAGACCCAGTACTTC
few,TRBJ2-5,TRBV7-9,.,12,CASSLASETQYF,TGTGCCAGCAGCTTGGCGAGTGAGACCCAGTACTTC
few,TRBJ1-4,TRBV10-3,.,17,CAISEDGSWATNEKLFF,TGTGCCATCAGTGAGGACGGATCATGGGCAACTAATGAAAAACTGTTTTTT
.,TRBJ1-4,TRBV12-3/TRBV12-4,.,14,CASSFKEGGEKLFF,TGTGCCAGCAGCTTTAAGGAGGGCGGGGAAAAACTGTTTTTT
few,TRBJ1-4,TRBV13,TRBD1,20,CASSLGSPGAGGATNEKLFF,TGTGCCAGCAGCTTAGGAAGTCCGGGGGCAGGGGGCGCCACTAATGAAAAACTGTTTTTT
few,TRBJ1-1,TRBV2,.,15,CASRARQFQNTEAFF,TGTGCCAGCAGAGCCAGACAGTTCCAAAACACTGAAGCTTTCTTT
few,TRBJ1-2,TRBV13,.,12,CASSKLEMGYTF,TGTGCCAGCAGCAAACTTGAGATGGGCTACACCTTC
few,TRBJ1-6,TRBV27,.,14,CASSLMGGNSPLHF,TGTGCCAGCAGTTTAATGGGGGGGAATTCACCCCTCCACTTT
few,TRBJ1-6,TRBV7-2,.,15,CASSLGALDHSPLHF,TGTGCCAGCAGCTTAGGGGCCTTGGACCATTCACCCCTCCACTTT
many,TRBJ1-2,TRBV7-9,.,14,CASSLSGVSYGYTF,TGTGCCAGCAGCTTGTCAGGGGTTAGCTATGGCTACACCTTC
.,TRBJ2-4,TRBV3-1,.,16,CASSQEYDGSGNEQYF,TGTGCCAGCAGCCAAGAGTATGATGGGTCAGGGAATGAGCAGTACTTC
.,TRBJ2-5,TRBV28,.,14,CANSSSGRLGTQYF,.